The source of this TCR beta chain is a study of CD8 T cells in ankylosing spondylitis. General study findings and limits: A motif in TCR beta, a set of roughly 8 highly homologous variants, appeared characteristic of ankylosing spondylitis blood. According to the report, clones linked to the disease were significantly enriched in matched synovial fluid samples taken from ankylosing spondylitis patients.

Using quantitative 5'-RACE with molecular barcodes, the authors made TCR beta libraries. Via MiXCR, TCRdb re-called the 5' RACE reads, giving one row per CDR3 protein. The sample lists about 220,000 distinct CDR3 sequences, 8% to 11% seen once, with about 19% in the top ten. V lost 7 bases and J lost 2, with 15 bases in between. The CDR3 extends over 14 amino acids. Per germline, CDR1 MNHNS and CDR2 SASEGT. About this clonotype itself: Its specificity is unknown.

The chain couples TRBV6-1 to TRBJ2-7; D may be TRBD1 (7 bases). This sequence originates from a male donor with ankylosing spondylitis or in good health (not recorded which). The sample taken for sequencing was blood, either unsorted or a sorted T cell fraction (not recorded which). CDR3 sequence: CASKTDREAYEQYF. CDR3 nucleotide sequence: TGTGCCAGCAAAACAGACAGGGAGGCCTACGAGCAGTACTTC.